The 5 T cell receptor beta chains presented below share a single source sample, sequenced in a study of T cells after yellow fever vaccination. In TCRdb, the 5' RACE reads were re-called with MiXCR into one record per CDR3 protein. This sample has fewer than 450,000 distinct CDR3 sequences, with about 7.8% found just once. Sample: PBMCs, taken about 49 days after the first yellow fever vaccination. Receptor source: a man younger than 35 who received the YFV17D yellow fever vaccine.

This chain joins TRBV20-1 and TRBJ2-3, with no clear D. Germline V gene sequence: CDR1 DFQATT, CDR2 SNEGSKA (reference sequence). Trimming cost V 4 bases and J 4 bases, with 12 bases left between them. The CDR3 has 13 residues. CDR3 sequence (DNA): TGCAGTGCTATCGGGCGTAGACCAGATACGCAGTATTTT. It specifies CSAIGRRPDTQYF.

This clonotype was seen repeatedly, ten times or more. V usage is TRBV7-3 and J usage is TRBJ1-1; D unclear. Germline V gene lookup returns CDR1 SGHTA and CDR2 FQGTGA. The CDR3 consists of 14 residues. V lost 2 bases, J lost 4 bases, and 11 bases lay in between. DNA for the CDR3: TGTGCCAGCAGCTTATACCCTGGGATCACTGAAGCTTTCTTT. Its translation is CASSLYPGITEAFF.

The chain couples TRBV5-1 to TRBJ1-3; TRBD1 matches 9 bases. Germline loops: CDR1 SGHRS, CDR2 YFSETQ. The CDR3 contains 16 residues. Germline trimming cut 2 bases from V and 0 bases from J; bases unmatched to any gene: 3. CDR3 nucleotides: TGCGCCAGCAGCTTCGACAGGGGGAACTCTGGAAACACCATATATTTT. This gives the protein CASSFDRGNSGNTIYF.

J is TRBJ2-7 and V is TRBV5-1; TRBD1 agrees at 7 bases. From germline, CDR1 is SGHRS and CDR2 YFSETQ. The CDR3 contains 13 residues. V gave up 7 bases and J gave up 1 base; unmatched junction bases: 5. CDR3 region: CASFRDSSYEQYF. The CDR3 coding sequence is TGCGCCAGCTTTCGGGACAGTTCCTACGAGCAGTACTTC. The variable domain in full, with the rest retrieved from reference TRBV5-1 and TRBJ2-7, is KAGVTQTPRYLIKTRGQQVTLSCSPISGHRSVSWYQQTPGQGLQFLFEYFSETQRNKGNFPGRFSGRQFSNSRSEMNVSTLELGDSALYLCASFRDSSYEQYFGPGTRLTVT.

The gene calls are TRBV12-3 or TRBV12-4 and TRBJ2-7; 8 bases line up with TRBD2. The CDR3 is 15 amino acids. The ends lost 6 bases at V and 2 bases at J; junction bases unmatched: 9. The CDR3 DNA follows: TGTGCCAGCAGGGAAGGGACGGGGGGGCCCTACGAGCAGTACTTC. Translation: CASREGTGGPYEQYF.